This T cell receptor beta chain was identified in a study of cytomegalovirus exposure and HLA in healthy donors. Regarding this clone: Its antigen remains unknown.

The study ran its PCR with 60 Vbeta and 13 Jbeta primers. Only in-frame clones appear in the TCRdb table, and some are missing; sequencing was by immunoSEQ multiplex PCR. This repertoire shows around 110,000 clones, 55% to 65% found once; its top ten account for 2% to 2.5%. CDR1 is SGHDT and CDR2 is YYEEEE in the germline V gene. J lost 6 bases, V lost 3 bases, and 4 bases had no gene match. CDR3 length equals 13 residues. Study-level findings and limits: In a later analysis, TCR beta V- and J-gene trimming was associated with a missense DCLRE1C variant.

Sequencing was carried out using PBMCs. The chain joins TRBV5-6 to TRBJ2-7, with 9 positions matching TRBD1. This clonotype was obtained from a woman aged 25 to 39 in good health and CMV-seronegative. CDR3 DNA sequence: TGTGCCAGCAGCTGGGGACAGGGCGGCGAGCAGTACTTC. Its protein is CASSWGQGGEQYF.